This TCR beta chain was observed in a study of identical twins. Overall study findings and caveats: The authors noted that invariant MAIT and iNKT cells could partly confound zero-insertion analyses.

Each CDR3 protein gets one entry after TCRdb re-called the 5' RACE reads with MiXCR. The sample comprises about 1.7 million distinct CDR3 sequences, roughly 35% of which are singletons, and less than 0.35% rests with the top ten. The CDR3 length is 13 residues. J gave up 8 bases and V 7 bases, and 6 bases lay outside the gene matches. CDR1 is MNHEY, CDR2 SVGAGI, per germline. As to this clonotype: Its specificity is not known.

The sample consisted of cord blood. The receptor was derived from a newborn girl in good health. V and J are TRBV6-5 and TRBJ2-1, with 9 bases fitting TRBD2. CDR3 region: CASMGSGSHEQFF. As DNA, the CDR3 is TGTGCCAGCATGGGTAGCGGGAGTCATGAGCAGTTCTTC.